These 13 T cell receptor beta chains were all obtained from the same sample, sequenced in a study of cytotoxic CD8 clonotypes in ibrutinib-treated CLL. Here immunoSEQ multiplex PCR was the method, and the copy in TCRdb shows in-frame clones only, minus some. This sample carries around 160,000 clones, about 88% of them seen once, and the ten largest clones take about 2.9%. The material sequenced was PBMCs, taken at disease progression, from a patient treated with ibrutinib. All receptors derive from a human donor with chronic lymphocytic leukemia.

J is TRBJ2-7 and V is TRBV27; D unclear. Germline-derived CDR1 and CDR2 are MNHEY and SMNVEV (reference sequence). V shed 3 bases and J shed 7 bases, with 13 bases lying between them. This CDR3 has 13 residues. The DNA of the CDR3 is TGTGCCAGCAGTTTCGGAGCGCTCGGGGAGCAGTACTTC. Translating it yields CASSFGALGEQYF.

The V gene is TRBV2, the J gene TRBJ2-7; the D is unclear. Germline loops: CDR1 SNHLY, CDR2 FYNNEI. The ends were cut back, 3 bases at V and 2 bases at J, with 8 bases in the middle. This CDR3 has 13 residues. CDR3 in amino acids: CASSDERTYEQYF. As DNA, the CDR3 is TGTGCCAGCAGTGACGAAAGAACCTACGAGCAGTACTTC.

This sequence joins TRBV27 and TRBJ2-2; D remains unclear. The V gene lost 5 bases and the J gene lost 4 bases, with 11 bases spanning the gap. This CDR3 contains 14 residues. Germline CDR1 reads MNHEY; CDR2 reads SMNVEV (reference sequence). The CDR3 loop reads CASSKSVGTGELFF. The CDR3 DNA reads as TGTGCCAGCAGTAAATCAGTTGGCACCGGGGAGCTGTTTTTT.

Only one count was recorded for this clone. The chain is built from TRBV28 and TRBJ1-2; possible D gene TRBD1, 5 bases. V was pared by 7 bases and J by 8 bases, with 14 bases between. CDR3 length: 12 residues. CDR1 MDHEN and CDR2 SYDVKM come from the germline V gene. The CDR3 nucleotides read TGTGCCAGCACCCGACAGTCCCGGGGCTACACCTTC. This gives the protein CASTRQSRGYTF.

The chain joins TRBV29-1 to TRBJ2-1, with D uncertain. Per the germline V gene, CDR1 is SQVTM and CDR2 is ANQGSEA. The CDR3 consists of 10 residues. V dropped 4 bases and J dropped 5 bases, with 3 bases sitting between them. CDR3 nucleotide sequence: TGCAGCGTTGCAGACAATGAGCAGTTCTTC. Translated, it gives CSVADNEQFF.

V is TRBV6-6 and J is TRBJ2-1, with TRBD2 matching 7 bases. J gave up 2 bases and V 7 bases, and 2 bases lay outside the gene matches. Germline V gene data show CDR1 as MNHNY and CDR2 as SVGAGI (reference sequence). The CDR3 spans 13 residues. CDR3 loop: CASMSGTYNEQFF. CDR3 nucleotides: TGTGCCAGCATGAGCGGGACCTACAATGAGCAGTTCTTC.

The gene calls are TRBV28 and TRBJ2-7; TRBD1 might be the D (6 bases). V lost 3 bases and J lost 2, with 11 bases in between. Germline V lookup: CDR1 MDHEN, CDR2 SYDVKM. This CDR3 region has 14 residues. CDR3 bases: TGTGCCAGCAGTTTGTATGCAGGGGCCTACGAGCAGTACTTC. Its translation: CASSLYAGAYEQYF.

The chain couples TRBV19 to TRBJ2-5; TRBD1 agrees at 8 bases. The CDR3 covers 14 residues. Germline CDR1 LNHDA, CDR2 SQIVND (reference sequence). The V segment lost 6 bases and the J segment 1 base; nucleotides outside the gene matches: 4. CDR3 nucleotides: TGTGCCAGTAGACCGGACAGGGTCCAAGAGACCCAGTACTTC. Amino acid sequence: CASRPDRVQETQYF.

This clone came up a few times. At one end the junction does not follow the germline gene, possibly because of a read error. The chain has TRBV19 and TRBJ1-2; no definite D call. Looked up from germline, CDR1 is LNHDA and CDR2 is SQIVND (reference sequence). The length of the CDR3 is 10 residues. This CDR3 is CASSMIRVFF. The CDR3 DNA is TGTGCCAGTAGTATGATTCGGGTCTTCTTC.

This chain joins TRBV7-9 and TRBJ2-5, with TRBD1 matching over 7 bases. The CDR3 runs to 16 residues. With 1 base clipped from V and 0 bases from J, the junction kept 5 bases outside the gene matches. Germline V gene sequence: CDR1 SEHNR, CDR2 FQNEAQ (reference sequence). The CDR3 is CASSLGTGLYQETQYF. DNA for the CDR3: TGTGCCAGCAGCTTAGGGACAGGACTGTACCAAGAGACCCAGTACTTC.

The chain's CDR3 is CASTSRGHEGLGEQYF. The CDR3 DNA sequence: TGTGCCAGCACCTCAAGGGGCCATGAAGGACTCGGCGAGCAGTACTTC. The V gene is TRBV7-9, the J gene TRBJ2-7; D is possibly TRBD1 or TRBD2 (5 bases each). V was pared by 7 bases and J by 6 bases, with 25 bases between. The CDR3 is 16 amino acids. Germline-derived CDR1 and CDR2 are SEHNR and FQNEAQ (reference sequence). Based on the CDR3 plus reference TRBV7-9 and TRBJ2-7, the full variable domain is DTGVSQNPRHKITKRGQNVTFRCDPISEHNRLYWYRQTLGQGPEFLTYFQNEAQLEKSRLLSDRFSAERPKGSFSTLEIQRTEQGDSAMYLCASTSRGHEGLGEQYFGPGTRLTVT.

The chain links TRBV15 to TRBJ2-3, with 9 nucleotides matching TRBD2. Losses at the gene ends were 7 bases for V and 2 bases for J; bases not matched to a gene: 10. This CDR3 region has 16 residues. Germline CDR1 and CDR2: LNHNV and YYDKDF (reference sequence). DNA for the CDR3: TGTGCCACCACCGCAGGGGCGGGAGGGAACACAGATACGCAGTATTTT. Translating gives CATTAGAGGNTDTQYF.

J is TRBJ1-5 and V is TRBV7-2, with D possibly TRBD1 on 5 matching bases. The V gene lost 0 bases and the J gene lost 7 bases, with 22 bases spanning the gap. The CDR3 totals 18 residues. Germline CDR1 SGHTA, CDR2 FQGNSA. CDR3 in DNA: TGTGCCAGCAGCTTAGCGCTAGGGGAGTTCGACCAAGGACAGCCCCAGCATTTT. Amino acid sequence: CASSLALGEFDQGQPQHF.